This TCR beta chain derives from a study of CD8 T cells in ankylosing spondylitis. TCRdb independently ran MiXCR on the 5' RACE reads; one entry per CDR3 protein. This sample carries a few hundred thousand distinct CDR3 sequences, under 25% of them seen once, and the ten largest clones take about 15%. V was pared by 6 bases and J by 1 base, with 12 bases between. The CDR3 is 14 residues long. Germline V gene data show CDR1 as ENHRY and CDR2 as SYGVKD. About this clonotype itself: The antigen is undetermined.

Broader study findings: It appeared that ankylosing spondylitis blood was characterized by a TCR beta motif of fewer than ten highly homologous variants. Reactive arthritis synovial fluid and blood were previously reported to contain some motif variants. As for the disease-linked clones, they showed a CD8+ phenotype and occurred at relatively low frequencies in peripheral blood.

V is TRBV10-3 and J is TRBJ2-5; D is possibly TRBD1 or TRBD2 (5 bases each). The clonotype was recovered from a male donor with ankylosing spondylitis. The sequenced material came from blood, either unsorted or a sorted T cell fraction (not recorded which). The CDR3 reads CAIRAGRGQETQYF. Written as DNA, the CDR3 is TGTGCCATCAGGGCAGGGAGAGGCCAAGAGACCCAGTACTTC.